This T cell receptor beta chain was documented in a study of shared clonotypes between healthy human individuals. Only in-frame clones appear in the TCRdb table, and some are missing; sequencing was by immunoSEQ multiplex PCR. The sample lists around 2.1 million clones, approximately 94% occurring once. Findings and limits, study-wide: In general, naive subsets displayed greater estimated richness than memory subsets did.

Positive CCR7 selection of CD45RO-negative cells yielded the naive CD8 cells, and terminally differentiated effector memory CD45RA+ cells were excluded. All donors qualified as healthy HIV-negative adults and had experienced no recent acute infections or vaccinations. For this clone: As yet, its antigen is unknown.

The sequenced sample was naive CD8+ T cells from PBMCs. The TCR comes from a man younger than 35 in good health. Some clones in this sample may be carry-over from other donors' samples.

CDR3 in DNA: TGTGCCAGCAGCGCGGACATTTACTATGGCTACACCTTC. Its translation is CASSADIYYGYTF. The gene calls are TRBV9 and TRBJ1-2; D possibly corresponds to TRBD1 (5 bases). This CDR3 has 13 residues. The germline V gene encodes CDR1 SGDLS and CDR2 YYNGEE. The germline V and J ends were trimmed by 3 bases and 3 bases, with 9 bases remaining between them.